The rows below give T cell receptor beta chains drawn from one sample of a study of persistence of HIV-infected CD4 T cells. The antigens these receptors bind are not known. Using immunoSEQ multiplex PCR, the repertoire was profiled, and TCRdb retains in-frame clones only, with some absent. The sample gives about 40,000 clones, 70% to 80% of which show up once; 11% to 15% is in the top ten. This specimen consisted of CD4+ T cells sorted from PBMCs after roughly 18-hour stimulation, obtained from a patient who received antiretroviral therapy. All receptors come from an adult man with HIV who was CMV-seropositive. CDR3s include the opening cysteine and the closing phenylalanine or tryptophan. Fields, in order: CDR3 length, V gene, J gene, clone size, D gene, CDR3 protein, CDR3 DNA. A D gene is named only where the DNA matches it firmly. Clone size appears in some rows only: once, few, many, or a class for an expanded clone.

len: 11
v_gene: TRBV7-2
j_gene: TRBJ2-7
abundance: once
d_gene: -
CDR3aa: CASSPTGEQYF
CDR3nt: TGTGCCAGCAGCCCGACTGGGGAGCAGTACTTC

len: 12
v_gene: TRBV12-3/TRBV12-4
j_gene: TRBJ1-5
abundance: -
d_gene: -
CDR3aa: CASSLGGQPQHF
CDR3nt: TGTGCCAGCAGTTTAGGGGGTCAGCCCCAGCATTTT

len: 13
v_gene: TRBV9
j_gene: TRBJ1-2
abundance: -
d_gene: TRBD1
CDR3aa: CASSLDRLQGYTF
CDR3nt: TGTGCCAGCTCCCTGGACAGGCTACAAGGCTACACCTTC

len: 14
v_gene: TRBV11-1
j_gene: TRBJ2-7
abundance: -
d_gene: -
CDR3aa: CASSLDRQSYEQYF
CDR3nt: TGTGCCAGCAGCTTAGACCGTCAGTCCTACGAGCAGTACTTC

len: 13
v_gene: TRBV27
j_gene: TRBJ2-1
abundance: few
d_gene: -
CDR3aa: CASSLSGRGEQFF
CDR3nt: TGTGCCAGCAGTTTATCCGGGAGAGGTGAGCAGTTCTTC

len: 14
v_gene: TRBV7-9
j_gene: TRBJ2-7
abundance: -
d_gene: TRBD2
CDR3aa: CASSDTGGHYEQYF
CDR3nt: TGTGCCAGCAGCGATACGGGAGGGCACTACGAGCAGTACTTC

len: 16
v_gene: TRBV6-5
j_gene: TRBJ2-6
abundance: -
d_gene: -
CDR3aa: CASSYSIRSGANVLTF
CDR3nt: TGTGCCAGCAGTTACTCGATTCGATCTGGGGCCAACGTCCTGACTTTC

len: 11
v_gene: TRBV3-1/TRBV3-2
j_gene: TRBJ2-7
abundance: -
d_gene: -
CDR3aa: CASSQAGEQYF
CDR3nt: TGTGCCAGCAGCCAAGCCGGCGAGCAGTACTTC

len: 15
v_gene: TRBV19
j_gene: TRBJ2-2
abundance: -
d_gene: -
CDR3aa: CASRKGTVNTGELFF
CDR3nt: TGTGCCAGTAGAAAGGGGACGGTGAACACCGGGGAGCTGTTTTTT

len: 17
v_gene: TRBV7-8
j_gene: TRBJ2-1
abundance: -
d_gene: -
CDR3aa: CASSLALGRTSYNEQFF
CDR3nt: TGTGCCAGCAGCTTAGCGCTTGGCAGGACCTCCTACAATGAGCAGTTCTTC

len: 16
v_gene: TRBV6-4
j_gene: TRBJ1-2
abundance: -
d_gene: -
CDR3aa: CASSDSFSAASDGYTF
CDR3nt: TGTGCCAGCAGTGACTCATTTAGCGCGGCCTCCGATGGCTACACCTTC

len: 14
v_gene: TRBV7-9
j_gene: TRBJ1-5
abundance: few
d_gene: -
CDR3aa: CASSLGTVSQPQHF
CDR3nt: TGTGCCAGCAGCTTAGGGACAGTCTCTCAGCCCCAGCATTTT

len: 15
v_gene: TRBV6-2/TRBV6-3
j_gene: TRBJ2-7
abundance: once
d_gene: -
CDR3aa: CASSYSNSASTKQYF
CDR3nt: TGTGCCAGCAGTTACTCGAACTCAGCGAGTACGAAGCAGTACTTC

len: 13
v_gene: TRBV12-3/TRBV12-4
j_gene: TRBJ2-2
abundance: -
d_gene: -
CDR3aa: CASITNSNGELFF
CDR3nt: TGTGCCAGCATCACAAACAGTAATGGGGAGCTGTTTTTT

len: 14
v_gene: TRBV18
j_gene: TRBJ2-1
abundance: -
d_gene: -
CDR3aa: CASSPVGRDNEQFF
CDR3nt: TGTGCCAGCTCACCAGTAGGGCGGGACAATGAGCAGTTCTTC

len: 14
v_gene: TRBV19
j_gene: TRBJ2-4
abundance: -
d_gene: TRBD1
CDR3aa: CATQTGQAKNIQYF
CDR3nt: TGTGCCACCCAGACAGGGCAAGCCAAAAACATTCAGTACTTC

len: 14
v_gene: TRBV6-5
j_gene: TRBJ2-7
abundance: medium-sized
d_gene: TRBD1
CDR3aa: CASRRGQTAYEQYF
CDR3nt: TGTGCCAGCAGACGGGGACAGACAGCCTACGAGCAGTACTTC

len: 15
v_gene: TRBV7-2
j_gene: TRBJ2-7
abundance: -
d_gene: TRBD1
CDR3aa: CASSLATGQGYEQYF
CDR3nt: TGTGCCAGCAGCTTAGCGACGGGACAGGGCTACGAGCAGTACTTC

len: 16
v_gene: TRBV7-9
j_gene: TRBJ2-7
abundance: -
d_gene: -
CDR3aa: CASTKYGGSISYEQYF
CDR3nt: TGTGCCAGCACTAAATACGGGGGATCAATCTCCTACGAGCAGTACTTC

len: 14
v_gene: TRBV27
j_gene: TRBJ1-1
abundance: -
d_gene: TRBD1
CDR3aa: CASSANLGQGEAFF
CDR3nt: TGTGCCAGCAGTGCCAACCTCGGACAGGGCGAAGCTTTCTTT

len: 14
v_gene: TRBV7-3
j_gene: TRBJ1-1
abundance: -
d_gene: -
CDR3aa: CASSLDGQNTEAFF
CDR3nt: TGTGCCAGCAGCTTAGACGGACAGAACACTGAAGCTTTCTTT

len: 14
v_gene: TRBV25-1
j_gene: TRBJ2-7
abundance: -
d_gene: -
CDR3aa: CASNLPDGPPEQYF
CDR3nt: TGTGCCAGCAACCTTCCGGACGGTCCTCCCGAGCAGTACTTC

len: 14
v_gene: TRBV18
j_gene: TRBJ1-2
abundance: -
d_gene: -
CDR3aa: CASSPLGGNYGYTF
CDR3nt: TGTGCCAGCTCACCACTCGGCGGCAACTATGGCTACACCTTC

len: 14
v_gene: TRBV2
j_gene: TRBJ1-1
abundance: few
d_gene: -
CDR3aa: CASSGGGGNTEAFF
CDR3nt: TGTGCCAGCAGTGGGGGAGGGGGGAACACTGAAGCTTTCTTT

len: 14
v_gene: TRBV3-1/TRBV3-2
j_gene: TRBJ2-2
abundance: -
d_gene: -
CDR3aa: CASSQAGNTGELFF
CDR3nt: TGTGCCAGCAGCCAAGCAGGGAACACCGGGGAGCTGTTTTTT

len: 16
v_gene: TRBV3-1/TRBV3-2
j_gene: TRBJ1-4
abundance: -
d_gene: TRBD1
CDR3aa: CASSQDSGTGVEKLFF
CDR3nt: TGTGCCAGCAGCCAAGATTCCGGGACAGGGGTAGAAAAACTGTTTTTT

len: 15
v_gene: TRBV7-2
j_gene: TRBJ2-1
abundance: -
d_gene: TRBD1
CDR3aa: CASSRRDRSYNEQFF
CDR3nt: TGTGCCAGCAGCAGGAGGGACAGGAGTTACAATGAGCAGTTCTTC

len: 14
v_gene: TRBV5-1
j_gene: TRBJ2-1
abundance: -
d_gene: TRBD2
CDR3aa: CASSRTSAYNEQFF
CDR3nt: TGCGCCAGCAGCCGGACTAGCGCCTACAATGAGCAGTTCTTC

len: 16
v_gene: TRBV29-1
j_gene: TRBJ2-7
abundance: -
d_gene: TRBD2
CDR3aa: CSVGVAGGPSFYEQYF
CDR3nt: TGCAGCGTTGGGGTAGCGGGAGGGCCGTCCTTCTACGAGCAGTACTTC

len: 17
v_gene: TRBV2
j_gene: TRBJ2-2
abundance: medium-sized
d_gene: -
CDR3aa: CASSESLSLGRSGELFF
CDR3nt: TGTGCCAGCAGTGAATCCCTAAGCTTGGGGAGGTCGGGGGAGCTGTTTTTT

len: 14
v_gene: TRBV14
j_gene: TRBJ1-2
abundance: -
d_gene: -
CDR3aa: CASSQARGKEGYTF
CDR3nt: TGTGCCAGCAGCCAAGCTAGGGGGAAAGAAGGCTACACCTTC

len: 13
v_gene: TRBV30
j_gene: TRBJ2-5
abundance: once
d_gene: -
CDR3aa: CAWSVQLQETQYF
CDR3nt: TGTGCCTGGAGTGTACAGCTACAAGAGACCCAGTACTTC

len: 16
v_gene: TRBV4-3
j_gene: TRBJ2-1
abundance: -
d_gene: TRBD2
CDR3aa: CASSQGGVSSGSEQFF
CDR3nt: TGCGCCAGCAGCCAAGGCGGTGTTTCTAGCGGGAGCGAGCAGTTCTTC

len: 17
v_gene: TRBV21-1
j_gene: TRBJ2-7
abundance: -
d_gene: -
CDR3aa: CASSSRDTLQDSYEQYF
CDR3nt: TGTGCCAGCAGCAGTAGGGACACACTGCAGGACTCCTACGAGCAGTACTTC

len: 15
v_gene: TRBV3-1/TRBV3-2
j_gene: TRBJ1-3
abundance: few
d_gene: -
CDR3aa: CASKESRSSGNTIYF
CDR3nt: TGTGCCAGCAAAGAGTCTAGGAGCTCTGGAAACACCATATATTTT

len: 16
v_gene: TRBV5-1
j_gene: TRBJ1-4
abundance: -
d_gene: TRBD1
CDR3aa: CASSFLATGDGEKLFF
CDR3nt: TGCGCCAGCAGCTTTCTCGCTACAGGGGATGGGGAAAAACTGTTTTTT

len: 15
v_gene: TRBV10-3
j_gene: TRBJ1-3
abundance: -
d_gene: -
CDR3aa: CAISAPRLSGNTIYF
CDR3nt: TGTGCCATCAGTGCCCCGCGGTTATCTGGAAACACCATATATTTT

len: 13
v_gene: TRBV30
j_gene: TRBJ1-1
abundance: -
d_gene: -
CDR3aa: CAWSVGINTEAFF
CDR3nt: TGTGCCTGGAGTGTAGGAATTAACACTGAAGCTTTCTTT

len: 17
v_gene: TRBV3-1/TRBV3-2
j_gene: TRBJ2-1
abundance: -
d_gene: TRBD2
CDR3aa: CASSPRGGAAAYNEQFF
CDR3nt: TGTGCCAGCAGCCCCCGCGGGGGGGCTGCGGCCTACAATGAGCAGTTCTTC

len: 15
v_gene: TRBV29-1
j_gene: TRBJ2-7
abundance: once
d_gene: TRBD2
CDR3aa: CSVGSGGSFLYEQYF
CDR3nt: TGCAGCGTTGGGTCGGGAGGCTCCTTCTTGTACGAGCAGTACTTC

len: 15
v_gene: TRBV10-3
j_gene: TRBJ2-3
abundance: -
d_gene: TRBD2
CDR3aa: CAITDISGGTDTQYF
CDR3nt: TGTGCCATCACGGATATCAGCGGGGGCACAGATACGCAGTATTTT

len: 14
v_gene: TRBV11-3
j_gene: TRBJ1-1
abundance: -
d_gene: TRBD1
CDR3aa: CASSSQGTSTEAFF
CDR3nt: TGTGCCAGCAGCTCACAGGGGACGAGCACTGAAGCTTTCTTT

len: 12
v_gene: TRBV5-6
j_gene: TRBJ1-5
abundance: -
d_gene: -
CDR3aa: CASSLLGQPQHF
CDR3nt: TGTGCCAGCAGCTTGTTAGGTCAGCCCCAGCATTTT

len: 11
v_gene: TRBV20-1
j_gene: TRBJ1-3
abundance: -
d_gene: -
CDR3aa: CSARAGNTIYF
CDR3nt: TGCAGTGCTAGAGCCGGAAACACCATATATTTT

len: 17
v_gene: TRBV27
j_gene: TRBJ1-5
abundance: -
d_gene: TRBD1
CDR3aa: CANFRDRGLLENQPQHF
CDR3nt: TGTGCCAACTTCCGGGACAGGGGCCTCCTGGAAAATCAGCCCCAGCATTTT

len: 13
v_gene: TRBV28
j_gene: TRBJ2-4
abundance: -
d_gene: -
CDR3aa: CASESLAKNIQYF
CDR3nt: TGTGCCAGCGAGAGTTTAGCCAAAAACATTCAGTACTTC

len: 13
v_gene: TRBV5-1
j_gene: TRBJ2-5
abundance: -
d_gene: -
CDR3aa: CASSRDPESTQYF
CDR3nt: TGCGCCAGCAGCAGGGACCCCGAATCGACCCAGTACTTC

len: 15
v_gene: TRBV3-1/TRBV3-2
j_gene: TRBJ1-2
abundance: few
d_gene: -
CDR3aa: CASSLVGTANYGYTF
CDR3nt: TGTGCCAGCAGCCTTGTAGGGACGGCTAACTATGGCTACACCTTC

len: 13
v_gene: TRBV25-1
j_gene: TRBJ1-6
abundance: once
d_gene: -
CDR3aa: CASIKDYNSPLHF
CDR3nt: TGTGCCAGCATAAAGGATTATAATTCACCCCTCCACTTT

len: 12
v_gene: TRBV30
j_gene: TRBJ2-7
abundance: -
d_gene: TRBD2
CDR3aa: CAWKTSAPRQYF
CDR3nt: TGTGCCTGGAAAACTAGCGCACCGCGGCAGTACTTC

len: 15
v_gene: TRBV18
j_gene: TRBJ2-7
abundance: -
d_gene: -
CDR3aa: CASSPGQGTTYEQYF
CDR3nt: TGTGCCAGCTCACCCGGCCAGGGAACAACCTACGAGCAGTACTTC

len: 14
v_gene: TRBV7-3
j_gene: TRBJ1-2
abundance: -
d_gene: -
CDR3aa: CASSPGLVRYGYTF
CDR3nt: TGTGCCAGCAGCCCCGGTTTGGTCCGCTATGGCTACACCTTC